These 25 T cell receptor beta chains originate from one sample sequenced in a study of CD8+CD57+ T cells in acquired aplastic anemia. Sequencing involved patients with CD8+CD57+ cell expansion previously shown by flow cytometry. TCR beta VDJ and CDR3 profiles were obtained from a genomic DNA template. TCRdb re-analysed the reads in MiXCR, keeping a single row per CDR3 protein. The data hold a few hundred thousand distinct CDR3 sequences, with around three fifths observed a single time. The sample taken for sequencing was sorted CD4+, CD8+, or CD8+CD57+ T cells (not recorded which) from PBMCs. The receptors come from a human donor with aplastic anemia.

V gene TRBV2 combines with J gene TRBJ1-1, with no clear D. This CDR3 region has 15 residues. The V and J ends lost 6 bases and 6 bases respectively, with 20 bases between them. Germline CDR1 is SNHLY and CDR2 is FYNNEI. Written as DNA, the CDR3 is TGTGCCAGCAGAGAGGGTACACTTCCACGGGCTGAAGCTTTCTTT. This gives the protein CASREGTLPRAEAFF.

V usage is TRBV12-5 and J usage is TRBJ2-7; weak D call: TRBD1 (6 bases). This CDR3 is built from 13 residues. Germline V CDR1 and CDR2: LGHNT, FRNRAP. The ends were cut back, 1 base at V and 3 bases at J, with 7 bases in the middle. CDR3 sequence (DNA): TGTGCTAGTGGTTTGGACAGGGTCTACGAGCAGTACTTC. This gives the protein CASGLDRVYEQYF.

The CDR3 here is CASSLGGVEAFF. In DNA, the CDR3 is TGTGCCAGCAGCTTAGGCGGGGTTGAAGCTTTCTTT. The chain is built from TRBV7-9 and TRBJ1-1; D not certain. CDR1 and CDR2 (germline): SEHNR, FQNEAQ (reference sequence). V was shortened by 1 base and J by 7 bases, with 7 bases between the two germline ends. The CDR3 is 12 amino acids.

This clonotype was seen only once. The genes are TRBV7-9 and TRBJ1-4; tentative D call: TRBD1 (5 bases). Trimming left V 1 base short and J 6 bases short, with 15 bases between. The germline V gene has CDR1 SEHNR and CDR2 FQNEAQ (reference sequence). The CDR3 is made up of 16 amino acids. The CDR3 DNA reads TGTGCCAGCAGCTTAGGGGGCACGACCGGGTATGAAAAACTGTTTTTT. The encoded protein is CASSLGGTTGYEKLFF.

This chain uses TRBV7-9 with TRBJ1-2; 12 bases match TRBD1. Germline CDR1 is SEHNR and CDR2 is FQNEAQ (reference sequence). The junction had 7 bases not matched to a gene; V was cut back by 5 bases and J by 6 bases. CDR3 length: 15 amino acids. The CDR3 here is CASSRGQGAVDGYTF. CDR3 in DNA: TGTGCCAGCAGCCGGGGACAGGGGGCTGTTGATGGCTACACCTTC.

This clonotype was recorded many times. The gene calls are TRBV9 and TRBJ2-5; 7 bases are shared with TRBD2. The CDR3 has 14 residues. Germline CDR1 is SGDLS and CDR2 is YYNGEE. Unmatched junction bases numbered 8, after V lost 4 bases and J lost 5 bases. This CDR3 reads CASSPGTTRETQYF. DNA for the CDR3: TGTGCCAGCAGCCCCGGGACTACCAGGGAGACCCAGTACTTC.

This clonotype was picked up a small number of times. This may come from a read error, since a much larger clone is one base off. The chain carries TRBV25-1 and TRBJ2-1, with D possibly being TRBD1 (6 bases). This CDR3 is built from 17 residues. Germline assignment: CDR1 MGHDK and CDR2 SYGVNS. CDR3 DNA sequence: TGTGCCAGCAGTACACCACAGGGTCTAGGTTCCTACAATGGGCAGTTCTTC. Translation gives CASSTPQGLGSYNGQFF.

Many counts were recorded for this clonotype. The chain combines TRBV3-1 with TRBJ2-1; the match to TRBD2 covers 9 bases. The CDR3 sequence is 13 residues long. V was pared by 4 bases and J by 9 bases, with 4 bases of the junction left unmatched. Germline CDR1 reads LGHDT; CDR2 reads YNNKEL (reference sequence). Written as DNA, the CDR3 is TGTGCCAGCAGCCGACTAGCGGAAGCTGAGCAGTTCTTC. Translated: CASSRLAEAEQFF.

Details on this clonotype: A junction boundary mismatches the germline segment, possibly from a read error. The J gene is TRBJ2-1, the V gene TRBV7-7; D is possibly TRBD1 (6 bases). The germline V gene has CDR1 SSHAT and CDR2 FNYEAQ (reference sequence). The CDR3 has 13 amino acids. CDR3 bases: TGTGCTAGCAGCTCAACAGGGCTCGATGAGCAGTTCTTC. This translates into CASSSTGLDEQFF.

In its sample, this clonotype was seen a few times. The rearrangement uses TRBV7-9 and TRBJ2-7; the D is unclear. V shed 1 base and J shed 1 base, with 8 bases lying between them. The CDR3 has 14 amino acids. The V gene's germline CDR1 is SEHNR and CDR2 FQNEAQ (reference sequence). The CDR3 loop is CASSLGAGSYEQYF. CDR3 DNA sequence: TGTGCCAGCAGCTTAGGTGCAGGTTCCTACGAGCAGTACTTC. Using reference TRBV7-9 and TRBJ2-7 for the parts outside the CDR3, the full variable domain is DTGVSQNPRHKITKRGQNVTFRCDPISEHNRLYWYRQTLGQGPEFLTYFQNEAQLEKSRLLSDRFSAERPKGSFSTLEIQRTEQGDSAMYLCASSLGAGSYEQYFGPGTRLTVT.

The chain employs TRBV6-6 and TRBJ2-3, with 9 bases identical to TRBD2. The germline V gene has CDR1 MNHNY and CDR2 SVGAGI (reference sequence). V lost 7 bases, J lost 11 bases, and 16 bases stayed unmatched. There are 15 residues in the CDR3. This chain's CDR3 is CASTAAGGPAGEQYF. Here the CDR3 DNA reads TGTGCCAGCACGGCGGCGGGAGGGCCCGCTGGTGAGCAGTATTTT.

The gene calls are TRBV7-9 and TRBJ2-7, with D unresolved. Germline V CDR1 and CDR2: SEHNR, FQNEAQ (reference sequence). Between the trimmed V and J ends, which lost 1 base and 6 bases, there was a span of 7 bases. The CDR3 length is 12 residues. CDR3 loop: CASSLEESEQYF. The CDR3 nucleotides read TGTGCCAGCAGCTTAGAAGAGTCCGAGCAGTACTTC.

The rearrangement links TRBV7-9 to TRBJ2-7; 12 bases fit TRBD2. Per germline, CDR1 SEHNR and CDR2 FQNEAQ (reference sequence). The CDR3 covers 14 residues. Trimming cost V 5 bases and J 7 bases; bases outside gene matches: 6. The CDR3 region is CASSTRTSGTEQYF. CDR3 sequence (DNA): TGTGCCAGCAGCACCCGGACTAGCGGGACGGAGCAGTACTTC.

Regarding this clonotype: This may arise from a read error, as a much more abundant clone is one base away. The chain uses TRBV6-1 and TRBJ2-7; 7 bases line up with TRBD1. J was trimmed by 4 bases and V by 2 bases; bases with no gene match: 5. This CDR3 is 14 amino acids long. In germline, CDR1 is MNHNS, CDR2 SASEGT. The CDR3, as DNA: TGTGCCAGCAGTGAAACTGAACAGGGGTACGAGCAGTACTTC. As protein: CASSETEQGYEQYF.

This clonotype was counted between two and nine times. The junction departs from the called germline gene at one end, perhaps through a read error. The chain recombines TRBV6-6 with TRBJ2-5; 9 bases align to TRBD1. Germline CDR1 is MNHNY and CDR2 is SVGAGI (reference sequence). This CDR3 is built from 16 residues. The DNA for the CDR3 is TGTGCCAGCAGAAGACAACAGGGGGCGATCGGAGAGGCCCAGTACTTC. Protein: CASRRQQGAIGEAQYF.

This chain joins TRBV7-3 and TRBJ2-1; possibly TRBD1 or TRBD2 for D (5 bases each). Germline lookup yields CDR1 SGHTA and CDR2 FQGTGA. The CDR3 length is 13 residues. The V gene lost 3 bases and the J gene lost 8 bases, with 11 bases spanning the gap. CDR3 DNA: TGTGCCAGCAGCTTCCGGGACGTCGATGAGCAGTTCTTC. It specifies CASSFRDVDEQFF.

On this clonotype: The final CDR3 position lacks the conserved phenylalanine or tryptophan, pointing to a likely read error. This chain uses TRBV15 with TRBJ1-3, with D uncertain. The V end was cut by 6 bases, the J end by 3 bases, with 15 bases between. CDR3 size: 15 residues. Germline CDR1 is LNHNV and CDR2 is YYDKDF (reference sequence). The CDR3 nucleotides are TGTGCCACCAGTAAACCGGGATATGGTGGAAACACCATATATCTT. It codes for CATSKPGYGGNTIYL.

This rearrangement joins TRBV7-9 to TRBJ2-5; TRBD1 is a possible D gene (5 bases). Germline loops: CDR1 SEHNR, CDR2 FQNEAQ (reference sequence). This CDR3 has 14 residues. V lost 3 bases to trimming and J lost 2 bases, with 10 bases between them. CDR3 nucleotides: TGTGCCAGCAGCTTTTCAGGGATTCAAGAGACCCAGTACTTC. This sequence encodes CASSFSGIQETQYF.

This clonotype was found a few times. The chain employs TRBV10-1 and TRBJ1-5; perhaps TRBD1 as D (6 bases). Germline CDR1 and CDR2: WNHNN and SYGVQD (reference sequence). The length of the CDR3 is 14 residues. The V gene lost 0 bases and the J gene lost 5 bases, with 8 bases spanning the gap. CDR3 protein: CASSESNRDQPQHF. The CDR3 DNA is TGCGCCAGCAGTGAGTCGAACAGGGATCAGCCCCAGCATTTT.

This clonotype was seen a few times. V is TRBV15 and J is TRBJ1-2; tentative D call: TRBD1 (5 bases). The CDR3 is 16 residues long. V lost 1 base and J 7 bases, leaving 19 bases between the germline ends. The V gene's germline CDR1 is LNHNV and CDR2 YYDKDF (reference sequence). The DNA of the CDR3 is TGTGCCACCAGCAGAGCGCTCGGGGGGGTAGGTGGTGGCTACACCTTC. Protein: CATSRALGGVGGGYTF.

This clonotype was seen repeatedly, ten times or more. The chain combines TRBV20-1 with TRBJ1-5; perhaps TRBD1 as D (5 bases). The CDR3 covers 15 residues. The V gene lost 0 bases and the J gene lost 2 bases, with 11 bases spanning the gap. Germline V lookup: CDR1 DFQATT, CDR2 SNEGSKA (reference sequence). The CDR3 sequence: CSARELGRGNQPQHF. CDR3 sequence (DNA): TGCAGTGCTAGAGAGCTGGGCAGGGGCAATCAGCCCCAGCATTTT.

This clonotype appeared many times. V is TRBV7-8 and J is TRBJ2-3; perhaps TRBD2 as D (5 bases). The CDR3 totals 15 residues. The V gene's germline CDR1 is SGHVS and CDR2 FQNEAQ. The V end was cut by 1 base, the J end by 6 bases, with 14 bases between. The CDR3: CASSLVVLAADTQYF. The CDR3 nucleotides are TGTGCCAGCAGCTTAGTCGTTCTAGCTGCGGATACGCAGTATTTT.

This clonotype was counted many times. This chain joins TRBV6-6 and TRBJ1-2; D possibly corresponds to TRBD1 (6 bases). Germline values: CDR1 MNHNY, CDR2 SVGAGI (reference sequence). The CDR3 contains 13 residues. V was pared by 6 bases and J by 5 bases, with 13 bases between. This CDR3 is CASSPQGRYGYTF. In DNA form, the CDR3 reads TGTGCCAGCAGCCCCCAGGGGAGGTATGGCTACACCTTC.

This clonotype was recorded at least ten times. The chain uses TRBV5-6 and TRBJ2-7; the D gene is possibly TRBD1 (6 bases). The V and J ends lost 4 bases and 5 bases respectively, with 16 bases between them. The V gene's germline CDR1 is SGHDT and CDR2 YYEEEE. The CDR3 length is 14 residues. For the CDR3, the DNA is TGTGCCAGCAGCCGGGGAGACAGGAACGACGAGCAGTACTTC. Protein sequence: CASSRGDRNDEQYF.

The chain couples TRBV7-6 to TRBJ2-7, with D possibly being TRBD2 (6 bases). Trimming removed 5 bases from V and 7 bases from J, with 12 bases in between. Germline V gene lookup returns CDR1 SGHVS and CDR2 FNYEAQ. The CDR3 is 12 amino acids. In DNA, the CDR3 is TGTGCCAGCAGCCCGCGGGGTCGGGAGCAGTACTTC. This codes for CASSPRGREQYF.